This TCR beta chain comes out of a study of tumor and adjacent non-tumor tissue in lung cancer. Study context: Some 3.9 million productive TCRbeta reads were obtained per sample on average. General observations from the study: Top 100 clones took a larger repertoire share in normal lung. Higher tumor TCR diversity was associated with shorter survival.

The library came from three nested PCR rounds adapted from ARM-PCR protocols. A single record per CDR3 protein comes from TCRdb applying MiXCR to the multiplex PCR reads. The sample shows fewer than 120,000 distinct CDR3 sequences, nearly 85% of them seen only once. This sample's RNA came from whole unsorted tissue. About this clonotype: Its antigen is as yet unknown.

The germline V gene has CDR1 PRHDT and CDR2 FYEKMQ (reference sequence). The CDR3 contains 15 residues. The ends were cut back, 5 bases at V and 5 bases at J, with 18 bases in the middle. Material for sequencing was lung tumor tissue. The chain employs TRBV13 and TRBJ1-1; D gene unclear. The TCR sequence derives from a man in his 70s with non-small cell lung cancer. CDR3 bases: TGTGCCAGCAGCCCTGGGATAGGTCCGAATACTGAAGCTTTCTTT. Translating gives CASSPGIGPNTEAFF.